This T cell receptor beta chain was found in a study of beta chain features in type 1 diabetes (dated 2018 in TCRdb). As for the study more broadly: Mean age, gender distribution, total cell number and subset yield did not differ between patients and healthy donors. Naive and central memory subsets were obtained from all 30 or so donors, but regulatory and stem cell-like memory subsets were isolated from only 8 patients and roughly 8 healthy donors. A total of under 140,000,000 sorted cells were examined across all samples, and the number of cells per subset was strongly correlated with RNA yield. The study compared the TCRB repertoires of sorted circulating CD4+ T cell subsets in recently diagnosed type 1 diabetes patients with those in matched healthy donors.

The entire isolated RNA was reverse transcribed using the High Capacity cDNA Reverse Transcription Kit, and thus expressed TCRB transcripts were sequenced. Deep immunoSEQ sequencing was performed on naive, central memory and regulatory T cell samples, with an average of about 3.57 million total reads per sample. Sorted cells were lysed in RLT buffer, and RNA was extracted using DNase-treated RNeasy Micro or Mini kits according to cell number. Each cell subset was processed separately to prevent cross-contamination, with patient and healthy donor samples processed together. The immunoSEQ multiplex PCR was used to amplify TCRB sequences from cDNA, generating 87-bp fragments that spanned the CDR3 region. Sequencing of the amplicons was performed on the Illumina HiSeq platform. On the authors' methods: Synthetic template baselines were used to correct PCR bias computationally, reads within Hamming distance 2 were collapsed together, and singletons that could not be merged were discarded. Reads were aligned to IMGT to assign V, D and J genes, CDR3 length, and insertions or deletions at six rearrangement sites. Clonotype counts were normalized to sorted cell number within each subset before computing true diversity and Gini coefficients with the tcR R package. Repertoire sharing was quantified using the overlap coefficient calculated on TCRB nucleotide sequences. As a proxy for the pre-selection repertoire, out-of-frame TCRB sequences from naive cells were analyzed. The immuneACCESS repertoire file appears here via TCRdb, limited to in-frame rearrangements. These files lack a portion of the clones; in checked studies, under half of the deficit traces to unresolved V genes, and the cause of the others is not known. Clone size and the V and J calls come from that table; the DNA yielded D and trimming. This sample gives hundreds of thousands of clones in total; 11% to 15% of them show up just once. 0.035% to 0.04% of the sample rests with the top ten.

From each donor, a single peripheral blood sample of approximately 0.11 L on average was drawn into heparinised tubes. Using a panel that included CD45RO, CCR7, CD25, CD127, CD95 and CD27, naive, central memory, regulatory and stem cell-like memory CD4+ T cells were sorted on a BD FACSAria II. Every sorted population had a purity above 95%. PBMCs were isolated right away by Lymphoprep density gradient centrifugation and were stained directly, without culture. So that batch effects would be minimized, each experiment stained and sorted samples in pairs, pairing one healthy donor with one patient. The sample holds a few counts of this clone. The antigen it binds to is not known. No much larger clone is present one base from it, and per-base qualities are unavailable. Germline trimming amounts to 5 bases on V and 8 bases on J, with 5 as the count of junction bases outside the gene matches. The CDR3 starts with the cysteine, ends with the phenylalanine, and has 13 residues. The kept DNA is CDR3 alone, 39 bases in frame from the first base. The germline V gene (reference sequence) sets CDR1 to MNHEY and CDR2 to SMNVEV.

The investigation overall reported the following: A moderate but significant shortening of TCRB CDR3 length was observed in type 1 diabetes patients in all four CD4+ subsets. Sequencing cDNA rather than genomic DNA could over-represent highly expressing activated cells, although activation and CD3 levels did not differ between groups. PCR might favor shorter templates, but patient and control samples were amplified and corrected together, so any skew would affect both groups equally. HLA sub-analyses involved small numbers of individuals, so any influence of HLA type on TCRB rearrangement remained unresolved. At VDJ recombination sites, patients with type 1 diabetes made fewer insertions and deleted more nucleotides, a pattern implying thymic rearrangement abnormalities. Naive, central memory and regulatory TCRB repertoires appeared to be more similar among patients than among healthy donors.

This sequence uses TRBV27 and TRBJ2-1; a stretch of 8 junction bases matches TRBD1. The sample taken for sequencing was naive CD4+ T cells from blood. The cell subset or site tag for this specimen amounts to: true naive CD4+ T cells. The sequence was obtained from a man aged 18 to 35 with type 1 diabetes. CDR3 protein: CASSGGQVHEQFF. The nucleotide sequence is given as TGTGCCAGCAGTGGGGGACAGGTCCATGAGCAGTTCTTC.